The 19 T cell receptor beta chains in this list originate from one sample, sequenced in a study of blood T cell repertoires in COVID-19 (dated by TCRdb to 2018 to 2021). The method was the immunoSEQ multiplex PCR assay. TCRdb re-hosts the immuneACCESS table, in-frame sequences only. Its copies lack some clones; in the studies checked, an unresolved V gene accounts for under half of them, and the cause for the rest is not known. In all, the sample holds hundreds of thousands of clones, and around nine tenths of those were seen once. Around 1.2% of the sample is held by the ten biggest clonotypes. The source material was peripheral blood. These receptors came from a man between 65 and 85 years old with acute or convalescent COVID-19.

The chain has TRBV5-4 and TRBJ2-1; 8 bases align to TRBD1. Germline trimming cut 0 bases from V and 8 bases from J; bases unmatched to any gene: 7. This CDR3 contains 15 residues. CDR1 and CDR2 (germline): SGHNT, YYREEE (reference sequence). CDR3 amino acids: CASSLVQGAGDEQFF. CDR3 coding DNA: TGTGCCAGCAGCTTGGTCCAGGGGGCTGGCGATGAGCAGTTCTTC.

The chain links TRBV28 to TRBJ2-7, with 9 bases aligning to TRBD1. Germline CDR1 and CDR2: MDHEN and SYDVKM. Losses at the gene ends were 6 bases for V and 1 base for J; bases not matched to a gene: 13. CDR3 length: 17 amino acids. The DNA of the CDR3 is TGTGCCAGCAGCCCGGTGGTCCGGGACAGGGTATCCTACGAGCAGTACTTC. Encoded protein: CASSPVVRDRVSYEQYF.

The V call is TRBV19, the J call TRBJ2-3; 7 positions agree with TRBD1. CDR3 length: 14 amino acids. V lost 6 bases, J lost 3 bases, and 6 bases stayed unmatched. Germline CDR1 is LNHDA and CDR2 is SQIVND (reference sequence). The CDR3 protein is CASSFGTVTDTQYF. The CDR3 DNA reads TGTGCCAGTAGCTTTGGGACAGTTACAGATACGCAGTATTTT.

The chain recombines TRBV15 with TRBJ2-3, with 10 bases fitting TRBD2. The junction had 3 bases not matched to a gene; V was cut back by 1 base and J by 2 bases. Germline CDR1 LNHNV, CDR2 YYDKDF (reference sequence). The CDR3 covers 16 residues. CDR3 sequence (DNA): TGTGCCACCAGCAGAGGACTAGCGGGTTCCACAGATACGCAGTATTTT. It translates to CATSRGLAGSTDTQYF.

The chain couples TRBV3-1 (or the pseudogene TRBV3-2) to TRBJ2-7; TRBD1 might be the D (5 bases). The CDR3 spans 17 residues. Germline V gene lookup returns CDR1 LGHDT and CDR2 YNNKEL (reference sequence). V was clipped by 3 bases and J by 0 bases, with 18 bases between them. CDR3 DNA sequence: TGTGCCAGCAGCCATTCACGATCGGCAGGGATCTCCTACGAGCAGTACTTC. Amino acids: CASSHSRSAGISYEQYF.

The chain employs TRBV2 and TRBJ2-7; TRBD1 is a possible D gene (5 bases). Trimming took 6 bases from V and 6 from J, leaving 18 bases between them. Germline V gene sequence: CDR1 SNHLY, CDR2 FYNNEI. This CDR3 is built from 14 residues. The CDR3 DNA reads TGTGCCAGCAGGGCGCAGGGCGGTATGAGCGAGCAGTACTTC. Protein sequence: CASRAQGGMSEQYF. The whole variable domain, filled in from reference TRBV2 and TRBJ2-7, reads EPEVTQTPSHQVTQMGQEVILRCVPISNHLYFYWYRQILGQKVEFLVSFYNNEISEKSEIFDDQFSVERPDGSNFTLKIRSTKLEDSAMYFCASRAQGGMSEQYFGPGTRLTVT.

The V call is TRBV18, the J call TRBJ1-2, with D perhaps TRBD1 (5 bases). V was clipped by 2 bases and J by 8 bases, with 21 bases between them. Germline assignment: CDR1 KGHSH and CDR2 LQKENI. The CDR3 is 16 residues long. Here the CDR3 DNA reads TGTGCCAGCTCACCAACCACAAGCCAGGGAAGTGAAGGCTACACCTTC. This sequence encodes CASSPTTSQGSEGYTF.

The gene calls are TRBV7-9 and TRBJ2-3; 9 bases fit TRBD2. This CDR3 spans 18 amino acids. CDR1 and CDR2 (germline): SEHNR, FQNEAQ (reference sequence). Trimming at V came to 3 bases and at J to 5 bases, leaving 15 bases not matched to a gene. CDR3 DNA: TGTGCCAGCAGCTTCGCCAGCGGGGGGCCGGGAGCAGGAGATACGCAGTATTTT. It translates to CASSFASGGPGAGDTQYF.

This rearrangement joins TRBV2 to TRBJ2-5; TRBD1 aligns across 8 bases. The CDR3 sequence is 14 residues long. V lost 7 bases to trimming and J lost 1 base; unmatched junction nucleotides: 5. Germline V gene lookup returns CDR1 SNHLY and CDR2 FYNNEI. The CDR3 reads CASNRQGTQETQYF. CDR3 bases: TGTGCCAGCAACCGACAGGGGACCCAAGAGACCCAGTACTTC.

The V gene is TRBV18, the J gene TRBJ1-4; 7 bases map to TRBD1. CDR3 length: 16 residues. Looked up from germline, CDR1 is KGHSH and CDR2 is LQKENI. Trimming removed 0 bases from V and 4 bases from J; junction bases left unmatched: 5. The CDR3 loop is CASSPPNRGYNEKLFF. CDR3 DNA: TGTGCCAGCTCACCACCGAACAGGGGATATAATGAAAAACTGTTTTTT.

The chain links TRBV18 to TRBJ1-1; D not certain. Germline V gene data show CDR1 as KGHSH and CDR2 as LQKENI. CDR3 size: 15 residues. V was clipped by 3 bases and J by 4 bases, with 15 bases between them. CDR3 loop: CASSPGLGEGTEAFF. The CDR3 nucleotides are TGTGCCAGCTCACCCGGACTTGGGGAGGGCACTGAAGCTTTCTTT.

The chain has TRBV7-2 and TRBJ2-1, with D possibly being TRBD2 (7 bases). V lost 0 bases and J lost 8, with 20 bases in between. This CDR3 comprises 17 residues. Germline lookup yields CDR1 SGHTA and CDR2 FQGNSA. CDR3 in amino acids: CASSLATGGPFIYEQFF. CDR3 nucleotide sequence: TGTGCCAGCAGCTTAGCGACCGGGGGGCCCTTTATCTATGAGCAGTTCTTC.

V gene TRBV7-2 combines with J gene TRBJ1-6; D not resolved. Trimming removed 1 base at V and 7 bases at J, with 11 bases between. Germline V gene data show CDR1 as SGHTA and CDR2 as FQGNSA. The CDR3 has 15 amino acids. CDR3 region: CASSLVPGWNSPLHF. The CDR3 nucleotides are TGTGCCAGCAGCTTAGTCCCAGGATGGAATTCACCCCTCCACTTT.

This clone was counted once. CDR3: CASSLAPAPRGYTF. The DNA of the CDR3 is TGTGCCAGCAGCTTGGCCCCCGCGCCCCGCGGCTACACCTTC. The rearrangement links TRBV5-5 to TRBJ1-2; D is uncertain. V was pared by 0 bases and J by 8 bases, with 14 bases between. Germline CDR1 SGHKS, CDR2 YYEKEE (reference sequence). CDR3 length: 14 residues. Full variable domain (rest looked up from reference TRBV5-5 and TRBJ1-2): DAGVTQSPTHLIKTRGQQVTLRCSPISGHKSVSWYQQVLGQGPQFIFQYYEKEERGRGNFPDRFSARQFPNYSSELNVNALLLGDSALYLCASSLAPAPRGYTFGSGTRLTVV.

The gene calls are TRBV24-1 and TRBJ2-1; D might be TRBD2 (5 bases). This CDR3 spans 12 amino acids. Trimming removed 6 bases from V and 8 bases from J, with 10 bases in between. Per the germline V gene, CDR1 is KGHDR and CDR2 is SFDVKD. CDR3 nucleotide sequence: TGTGCCACCAGTAGGCTAGCACATGAGCAGTTCTTC. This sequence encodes CATSRLAHEQFF.

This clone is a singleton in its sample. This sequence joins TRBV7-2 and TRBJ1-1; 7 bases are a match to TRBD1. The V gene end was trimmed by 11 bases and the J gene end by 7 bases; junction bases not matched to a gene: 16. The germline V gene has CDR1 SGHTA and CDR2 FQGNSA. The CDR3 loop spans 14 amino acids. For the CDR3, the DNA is TGTGCCGGGGACTCTAAGGGGGCGCATAGTGAAGCTTTCTTT. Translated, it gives CAGDSKGAHSEAFF.

CDR3: CASSLAGDPKTEAFF. CDR3 DNA sequence: TGCGCCAGCAGCTTGGCGGGGGATCCAAAGACTGAAGCTTTCTTT. The chain uses TRBV5-1 and TRBJ1-1; D might be TRBD1 (5 bases). CDR1 and CDR2 (germline): SGHRS, YFSETQ. Trimming shortened V by 0 bases and J by 5 bases, and 14 bases separated the two germline ends. The CDR3 is made up of 15 amino acids.

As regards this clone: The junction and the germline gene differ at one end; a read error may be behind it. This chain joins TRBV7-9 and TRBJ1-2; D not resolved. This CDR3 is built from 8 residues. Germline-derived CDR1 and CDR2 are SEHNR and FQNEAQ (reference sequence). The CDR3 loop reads CASNYLIF. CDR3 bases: TGTGCCAGCAACTACCTGATCTTC.

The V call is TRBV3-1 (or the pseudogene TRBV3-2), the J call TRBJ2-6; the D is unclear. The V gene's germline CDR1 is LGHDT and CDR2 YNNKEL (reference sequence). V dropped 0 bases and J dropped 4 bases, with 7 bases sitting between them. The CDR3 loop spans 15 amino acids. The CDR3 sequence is CASSQDLRGANVLTF. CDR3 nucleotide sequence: TGTGCCAGCAGCCAAGATCTTCGGGGGGCCAACGTCCTGACTTTC.